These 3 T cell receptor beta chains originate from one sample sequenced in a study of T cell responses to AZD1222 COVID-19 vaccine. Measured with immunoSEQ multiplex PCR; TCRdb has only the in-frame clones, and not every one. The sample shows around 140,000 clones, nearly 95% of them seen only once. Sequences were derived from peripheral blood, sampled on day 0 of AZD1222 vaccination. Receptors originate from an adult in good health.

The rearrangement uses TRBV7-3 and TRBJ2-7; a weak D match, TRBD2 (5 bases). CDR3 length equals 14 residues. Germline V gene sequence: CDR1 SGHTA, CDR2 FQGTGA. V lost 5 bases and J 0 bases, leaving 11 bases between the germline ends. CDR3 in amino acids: CASSPGVFSYEQYF. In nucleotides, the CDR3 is TGTGCCAGCAGCCCCGGGGTGTTCTCCTACGAGCAGTACTTC.

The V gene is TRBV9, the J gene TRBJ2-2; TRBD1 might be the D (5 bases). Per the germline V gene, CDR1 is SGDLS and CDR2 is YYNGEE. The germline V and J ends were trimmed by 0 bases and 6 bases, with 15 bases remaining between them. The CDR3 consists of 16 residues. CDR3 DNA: TGTGCCAGCAGCGTAGATCCCAGGGTTAGTGCCGGGGAGCTGTTTTTT. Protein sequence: CASSVDPRVSAGELFF.

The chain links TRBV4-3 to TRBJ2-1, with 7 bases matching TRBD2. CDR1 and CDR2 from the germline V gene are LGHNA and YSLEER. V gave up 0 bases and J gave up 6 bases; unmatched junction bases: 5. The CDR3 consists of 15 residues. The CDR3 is CASSQDGGSANEQFF. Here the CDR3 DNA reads TGCGCCAGCAGCCAAGACGGCGGGAGCGCCAATGAGCAGTTCTTC.